The 11 T cell receptor beta chains below were found in one sample sequenced in a study of blood T cell repertoires in COVID-19. Assay: immunoSEQ multiplex PCR; the TCRdb copy retains only in-frame clones and omits some. The sample has 150,000 or so clones, less than 90% seen once. Sample: peripheral blood. These TCRs come from a woman aged 70-85 years with acute or convalescent COVID-19.

The V call is TRBV2, the J call TRBJ2-1; 12 bases map to TRBD2. Looked up from germline, CDR1 is SNHLY and CDR2 is FYNNEI. The V gene end was trimmed by 8 bases and the J gene end by 4 bases; junction bases not matched to a gene: 0. The CDR3 is 13 residues long. This CDR3 reads CASGLAGYNEQFF. As DNA, the CDR3 is TGTGCCAGCGGACTAGCGGGGTACAATGAGCAGTTCTTC.

This clone was seen once. The chain joins TRBV5-1 to TRBJ2-5; 9 nucleotides line up with TRBD1. The germline gives CDR1 SGHRS, CDR2 YFSETQ. This CDR3 is built from 16 residues. The J segment lost 5 bases and the V segment lost 0 bases, leaving 8 bases of the junction unmatched. The CDR3 region has the DNA TGCGCCAGCAGCTTGGCCCCACAGGGGGCTCGGGAGACCCAGTACTTC. Translating it yields CASSLAPQGARETQYF.

The chain combines TRBV11-2 with TRBJ1-1; 9 nucleotides match TRBD1. This CDR3 region has 15 residues. Unmatched junction bases numbered 8, after V lost 5 bases and J lost 4 bases. Germline V gene lookup returns CDR1 SGHAT and CDR2 FQNNGV. The DNA of the CDR3 is TGTGCCAGCAGCCCACGGACAGGGGCTGTCACTGAAGCTTTCTTT. Residues: CASSPRTGAVTEAFF.

The chain carries TRBV6-2 or TRBV6-3 and TRBJ1-5, with TRBD1 identical over 9 bases. The CDR3 totals 14 residues. J gave up 4 bases and V 5 bases, and 3 bases lay outside the gene matches. Looked up from germline, CDR1 is MNHEY and CDR2 is SVGEGT. The CDR3 sequence is CASSRQGGNQPQHF. The CDR3 nucleotides are TGTGCCAGCAGTCGACAGGGGGGGAATCAGCCCCAGCATTTT.

This clone was observed once. The chain employs TRBV6-5 and TRBJ1-5; D is possibly TRBD1 (5 bases). Germline V gene sequence: CDR1 MNHEY, CDR2 SVGAGI. The length of the CDR3 is 15 residues. Trimming took off 8 bases at V and 0 bases at J, with 14 bases between the two ends. The CDR3: CASSLDTISNQPQHF. CDR3 in DNA: TGTGCCAGCTCCCTGGACACCATTAGCAATCAGCCCCAGCATTTT.

The chain couples TRBV7-6 to TRBJ2-1; a possible D gene is TRBD2 (7 bases). Trimming stripped 2 bases from V and 10 bases from J, with 24 bases between. The CDR3 sequence is 17 residues long. The V gene's germline CDR1 is SGHVS and CDR2 FNYEAQ. CDR3 coding DNA: TGTGCCAGCAGCTTATTTGGGGGGGGGCTATCTTGGAGGGAGCAGTTCTTC. Protein product: CASSLFGGGLSWREQFF.

The chain uses TRBV7-8 and TRBJ1-2; maybe TRBD1 (5 bases). Germline loops: CDR1 SGHVS, CDR2 FQNEAQ. CDR3 length equals 17 residues. V lost 5 bases and J 1 base, leaving 20 bases between the germline ends. The CDR3 DNA is TGTGCCAGCAGCCCTTCCCGACAGAATAACCTTAACTATGGCTACACCTTC. It translates to CASSPSRQNNLNYGYTF.

The genes are TRBV4-3 and TRBJ2-1; TRBD2 matches at 10 bases. Trimming at V came to 5 bases and at J to 9 bases, leaving 10 bases not matched to a gene. The CDR3 is 15 residues long. CDR1 and CDR2 (germline): LGHNA, YSLEER. The CDR3 DNA reads as TGCGCCAGCAGCAAATTAGCGGGAGGCTCGGGTGAGCAGTTCTTC. It translates to CASSKLAGGSGEQFF.

As DNA, the CDR3 is TGTGCCAGCAGCCGGGATGGCGATCAGCCCCAGCATTTT. This codes for CASSRDGDQPQHF. This chain links TRBV7-9 with TRBJ1-5, with D unclear. Germline CDR1 reads SEHNR; CDR2 reads FQNEAQ (reference sequence). V dropped 5 bases and J dropped 5 bases, with 10 bases sitting between them. CDR3 size: 13 residues.

CDR3 loop: CASSDSGSSAGELFF. The CDR3 DNA sequence: TGTGCCAGCAGCGATAGCGGGAGTTCGGCCGGGGAGCTGTTTTTT. The gene calls are TRBV9 and TRBJ2-2; 9 nucleotides agree with TRBD2. V lost 3 bases, J lost 6 bases, and 6 bases stayed unmatched. The germline gives CDR1 SGDLS, CDR2 YYNGEE. The CDR3 totals 15 residues.

V and J are TRBV18 and TRBJ2-3; 8 nucleotides line up with TRBD1. The CDR3 consists of 14 residues. Germline CDR1 and CDR2: KGHSH and LQKENI. V lost 3 bases, J lost 4 bases, and 3 bases stayed unmatched. The CDR3 DNA reads as TGTGCCAGCTCACCCTGGACAGGGCCAGATACGCAGTATTTT. Its protein product is CASSPWTGPDTQYF.